One and the same sample provided the 2 T cell receptor beta chains below, sequenced in a study of CD8+CD57+ T cells in acquired aplastic anemia. Genomic DNA templated the TCR beta VDJ and CDR3 profiling. TCRdb redid the calling of the reads with MiXCR, one entry per CDR3 protein. The data contain approximately 180,000 distinct CDR3 sequences, approximately 48% of them singletons. For sequencing, patients were chosen who had shown expansion of CD8+CD57+ cells by flow cytometry. Sequenced material: sorted CD4+, CD8+, or CD8+CD57+ T cells (not recorded which) from PBMCs. The receptors were sampled from a human donor with aplastic anemia.

This rearrangement joins TRBV15 to TRBJ2-7; 8 nucleotides agree with TRBD1. Per the germline V gene, CDR1 is LNHNV and CDR2 is YYDKDF (reference sequence). Trimming took 4 bases from V and 3 from J; bases not matched to a gene: 5. The CDR3 has 14 residues. The CDR3 sequence is CATSTRTGRYEQYF. For the CDR3, the DNA is TGTGCCACCAGCACACGGACAGGGCGCTACGAGCAGTACTTC.

The rearrangement joins TRBV7-2 to TRBJ1-2; no clear D. Germline CDR1 and CDR2: SGHTA and FQGNSA. V was pared by 0 bases and J by 0 bases, with 11 bases between. CDR3 length equals 16 residues. This chain's CDR3 is CASSLAVTRANYGYTF. CDR3 DNA sequence: TGTGCCAGCAGCTTAGCGGTGACACGAGCTAACTATGGCTACACCTTC.